Sequencing of this T cell receptor (beta chain) was carried out in a study of Ad26.COV2.S vaccination and SARS-CoV-2 variants. Study at large: Donor was one of the participants in the Ad26.COV2.S arm of the COV1001 trial. Ad26.COV2.S shots went into the muscle once or twice, 56 days apart.

For this clone: Antigen: not known.

Regarding treatment: some 19 received Ad26.COV2.S at low or high dose, single or two shots; several received placebo; per-sample allocation not given. After the first vaccine or placebo injection, samples were drawn on day 63. It was Wuhan-strain SARS-CoV-2 spike that the Ad26 vaccine vector expressed. Study results and limitations: Vaccine recipients and placebo recipients showed similar non-spike TCR breadth.

Measured with immunoSEQ multiplex PCR; TCRdb has only the in-frame clones, and not every one. The table shows around 300,000 clones, with around 89% occurring only once. The source is a person between 18 and 60 years old who received the Ad26.COV2.S COVID-19 vaccine or a placebo. The specimen was peripheral blood, collected in a trial of Ad26.COV2.S vaccine versus placebo.

The CDR3 DNA sequence: TGTGCCAGCTCACCTACGACAGGGATGAGAGGTCAGGCTTTCTTT. This sequence encodes CASSPTTGMRGQAFF. V gene TRBV18 combines with J gene TRBJ1-1; 7 bases are shared with TRBD1. CDR3 length: 15 amino acids. Trimming removed 3 bases from V and 11 bases from J; junction bases left unmatched: 15. Germline V lookup: CDR1 KGHSH, CDR2 LQKENI.